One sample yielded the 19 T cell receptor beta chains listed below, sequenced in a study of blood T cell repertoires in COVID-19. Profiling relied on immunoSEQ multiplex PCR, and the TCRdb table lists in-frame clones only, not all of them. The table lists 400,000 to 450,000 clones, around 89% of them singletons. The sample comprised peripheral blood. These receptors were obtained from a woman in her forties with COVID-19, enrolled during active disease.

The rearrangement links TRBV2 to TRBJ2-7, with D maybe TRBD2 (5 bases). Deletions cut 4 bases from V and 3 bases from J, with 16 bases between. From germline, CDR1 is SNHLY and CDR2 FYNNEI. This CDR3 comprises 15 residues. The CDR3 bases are TGTGCCAGCAGTGCCGGGATCTACAAAAACTACGAGCAGTACTTC. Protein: CASSAGIYKNYEQYF.

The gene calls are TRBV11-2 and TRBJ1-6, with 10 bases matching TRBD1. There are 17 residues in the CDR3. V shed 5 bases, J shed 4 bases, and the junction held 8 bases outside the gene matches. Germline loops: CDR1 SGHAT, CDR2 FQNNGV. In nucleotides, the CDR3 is TGTGCCAGCAGCCCCAAGGACAGGGGGTTTTATAATTCACCCCTCCACTTT. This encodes CASSPKDRGFYNSPLHF. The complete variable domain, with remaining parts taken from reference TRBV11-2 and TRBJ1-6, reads EAGVAQSPRYKIIEKRQSVAFWCNPISGHATLYWYQQILGQGPKLLIQFQNNGVVDDSQLPKDRFSAERLKGVDSTLKIQPAKLEDSAVYLCASSPKDRGFYNSPLHFGNGTRLTVT.

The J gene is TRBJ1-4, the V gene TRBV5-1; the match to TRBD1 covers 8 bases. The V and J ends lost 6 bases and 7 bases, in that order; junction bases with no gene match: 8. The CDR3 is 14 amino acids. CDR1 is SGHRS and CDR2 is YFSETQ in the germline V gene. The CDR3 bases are TGCGCCAGCAAAGGACAGGGAACGAGTGAAAAACTGTTTTTT. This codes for CASKGQGTSEKLFF.

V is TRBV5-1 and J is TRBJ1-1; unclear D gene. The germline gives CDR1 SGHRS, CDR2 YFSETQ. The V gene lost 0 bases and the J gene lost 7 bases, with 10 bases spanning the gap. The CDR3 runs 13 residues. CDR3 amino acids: CASSLGVYSEAFF. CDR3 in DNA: TGCGCCAGCAGCTTGGGGGTATACAGTGAAGCTTTCTTT.

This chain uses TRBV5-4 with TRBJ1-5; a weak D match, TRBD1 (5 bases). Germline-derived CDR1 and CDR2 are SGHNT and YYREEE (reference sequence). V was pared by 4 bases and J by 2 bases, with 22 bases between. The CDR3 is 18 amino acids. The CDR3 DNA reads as TGTGCCAGCAGCAATAACATCCAGGGAGGGCGAGGCAATCAGCCCCAGCATTTT. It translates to CASSNNIQGGRGNQPQHF. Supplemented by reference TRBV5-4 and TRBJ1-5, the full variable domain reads ETGVTQSPTHLIKTRGQQVTLRCSSQSGHNTVSWYQQALGQGPQFIFQYYREEENGRGNFPPRFSGLQFPNYSSELNVNALELDDSALYLCASSNNIQGGRGNQPQHFGDGTRLSIL.

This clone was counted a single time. The CDR3: CASSGGMGRSNEKLFF. In DNA, the CDR3 is TGTGCCAGCAGTGGAGGGATGGGGAGGTCTAATGAAAAACTGTTTTTT. The chain carries TRBV6-1 and TRBJ1-4; D call uncertain. From germline, CDR1 is MNHNS and CDR2 SASEGT. The CDR3 is 16 amino acids. V lost 4 bases and J 3 bases, leaving 15 bases between the germline ends.

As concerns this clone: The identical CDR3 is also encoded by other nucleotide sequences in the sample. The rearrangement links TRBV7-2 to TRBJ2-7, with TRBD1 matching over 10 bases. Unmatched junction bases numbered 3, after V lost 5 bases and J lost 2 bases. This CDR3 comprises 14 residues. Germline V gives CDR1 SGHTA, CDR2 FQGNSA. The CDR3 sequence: CASSLGQGAYEQYF. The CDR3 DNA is TGTGCCAGCAGCCTAGGACAGGGGGCCTACGAGCAGTACTTC.

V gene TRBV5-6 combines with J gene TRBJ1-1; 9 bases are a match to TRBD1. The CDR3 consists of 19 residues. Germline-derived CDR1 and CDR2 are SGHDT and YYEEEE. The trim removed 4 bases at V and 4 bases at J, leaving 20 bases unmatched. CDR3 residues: CASSPEVQGASFEVTEAFF. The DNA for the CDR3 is TGTGCCAGCAGCCCTGAGGTACAGGGGGCCAGTTTCGAGGTCACTGAAGCTTTCTTT.

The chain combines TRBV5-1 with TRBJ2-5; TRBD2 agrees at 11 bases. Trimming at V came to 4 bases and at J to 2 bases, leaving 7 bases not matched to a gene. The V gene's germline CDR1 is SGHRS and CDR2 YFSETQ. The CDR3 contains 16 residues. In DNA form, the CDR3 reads TGCGCCAGCAGCGCTCGACTAGCGGGGAATCAAGAGACCCAGTACTTC. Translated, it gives CASSARLAGNQETQYF. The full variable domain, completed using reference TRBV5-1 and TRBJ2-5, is KAGVTQTPRYLIKTRGQQVTLSCSPISGHRSVSWYQQTPGQGLQFLFEYFSETQRNKGNFPGRFSGRQFSNSRSEMNVSTLELGDSALYLCASSARLAGNQETQYFGPGTRLLVL.

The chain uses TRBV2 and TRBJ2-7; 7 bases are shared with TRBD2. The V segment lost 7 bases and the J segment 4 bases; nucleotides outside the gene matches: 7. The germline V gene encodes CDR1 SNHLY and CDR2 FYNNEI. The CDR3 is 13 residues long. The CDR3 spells CASKTSVGYEQYF. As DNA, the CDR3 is TGTGCCAGCAAAACTAGCGTGGGATACGAGCAGTACTTC.

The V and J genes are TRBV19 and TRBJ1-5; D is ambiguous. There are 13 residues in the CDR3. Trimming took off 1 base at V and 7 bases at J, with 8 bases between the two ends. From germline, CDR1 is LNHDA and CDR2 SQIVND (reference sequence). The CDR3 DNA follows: TGTGCCAGTAGTATAGGATCTATGCAGCCCCAGCATTTT. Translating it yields CASSIGSMQPQHF.

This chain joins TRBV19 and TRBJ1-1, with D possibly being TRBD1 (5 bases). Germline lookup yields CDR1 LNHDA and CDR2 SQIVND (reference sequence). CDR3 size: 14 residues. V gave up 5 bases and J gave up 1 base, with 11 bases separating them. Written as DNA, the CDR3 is TGTGCCAGTAGTCCGGGGCGGGGGAACACTGAAGCTTTCTTT. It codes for CASSPGRGNTEAFF.

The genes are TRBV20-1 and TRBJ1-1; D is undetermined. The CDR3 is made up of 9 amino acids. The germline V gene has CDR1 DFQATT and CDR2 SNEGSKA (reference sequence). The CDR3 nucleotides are TGCAGCTTCCCGGGATGTGCTTTCTTT. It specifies CSFPGCAFF.

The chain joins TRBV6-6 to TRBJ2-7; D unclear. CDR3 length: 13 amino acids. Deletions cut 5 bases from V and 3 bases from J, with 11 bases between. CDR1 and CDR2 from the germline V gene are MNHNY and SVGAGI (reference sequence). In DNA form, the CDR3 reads TGTGCCAGCAGTATGGTGGCAGTCTACGAGCAGTACTTC. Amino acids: CASSMVAVYEQYF.

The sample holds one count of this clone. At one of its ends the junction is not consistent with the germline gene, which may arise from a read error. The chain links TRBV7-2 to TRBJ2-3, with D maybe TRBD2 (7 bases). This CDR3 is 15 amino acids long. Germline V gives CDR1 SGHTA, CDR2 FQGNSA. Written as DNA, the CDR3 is TGTGCCAGCACCTTGAAGTGGGGGGGCACGGATACGCAGTATTTT. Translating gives CASTLKWGGTDTQYF.

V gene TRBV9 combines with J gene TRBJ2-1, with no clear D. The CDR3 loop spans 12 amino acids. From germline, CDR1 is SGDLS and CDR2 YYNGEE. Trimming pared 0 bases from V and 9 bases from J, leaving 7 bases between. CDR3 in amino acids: CASSVGGGEQFF. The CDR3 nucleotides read TGTGCCAGCAGCGTAGGCGGTGGTGAGCAGTTCTTC.

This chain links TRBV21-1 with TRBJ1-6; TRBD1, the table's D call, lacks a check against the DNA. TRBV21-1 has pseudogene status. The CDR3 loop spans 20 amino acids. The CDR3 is CASSKDGGQGSNPISSPLHF. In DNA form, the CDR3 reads TGTGCCAGCAGCAAAGATGGGGGACAGGGGAGTAATCCAATTAGTTCACCCCTCCACTTT.

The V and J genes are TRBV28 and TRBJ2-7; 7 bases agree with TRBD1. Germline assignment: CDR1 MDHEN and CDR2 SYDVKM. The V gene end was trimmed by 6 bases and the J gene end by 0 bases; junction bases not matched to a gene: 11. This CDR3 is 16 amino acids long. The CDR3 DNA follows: TGTGCCAGCAGACCCCAGGGACAGAGGAGCTCCTACGAGCAGTACTTC. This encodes CASRPQGQRSSYEQYF. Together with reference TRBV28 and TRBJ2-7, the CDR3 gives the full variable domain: DVKVTQSSRYLVKRTGEKVFLECVQDMDHENMFWYRQDPGLGLRLIYFSYDVKMKEKGDIPEGYSVSREKKERFSLILESASTNQTSMYLCASRPQGQRSSYEQYFGPGTRLTVT.

The DNA for the CDR3 is TGTGCCAGCAGCCACTACCAAGCTTTCTTT. It translates to CASSHYQAFF. The chain recombines TRBV6-5 with TRBJ1-1; no clear D. V was clipped by 6 bases and J by 9 bases, with 8 bases between them. CDR1 MNHEY and CDR2 SVGAGI come from the germline V gene. The CDR3 sequence is 10 residues long.